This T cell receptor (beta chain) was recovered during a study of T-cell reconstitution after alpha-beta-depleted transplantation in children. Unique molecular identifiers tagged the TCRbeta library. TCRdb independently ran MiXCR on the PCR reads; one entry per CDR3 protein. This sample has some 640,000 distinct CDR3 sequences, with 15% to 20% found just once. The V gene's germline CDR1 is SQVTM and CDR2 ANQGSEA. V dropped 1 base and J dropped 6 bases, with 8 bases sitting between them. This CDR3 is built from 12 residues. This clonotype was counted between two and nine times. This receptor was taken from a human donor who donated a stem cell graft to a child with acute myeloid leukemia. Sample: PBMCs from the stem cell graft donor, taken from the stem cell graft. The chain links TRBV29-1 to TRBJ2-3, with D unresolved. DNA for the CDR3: TGCAGCGTTGAAGGATGGGCGGATACGCAGTATTTT. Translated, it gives CSVEGWADTQYF.